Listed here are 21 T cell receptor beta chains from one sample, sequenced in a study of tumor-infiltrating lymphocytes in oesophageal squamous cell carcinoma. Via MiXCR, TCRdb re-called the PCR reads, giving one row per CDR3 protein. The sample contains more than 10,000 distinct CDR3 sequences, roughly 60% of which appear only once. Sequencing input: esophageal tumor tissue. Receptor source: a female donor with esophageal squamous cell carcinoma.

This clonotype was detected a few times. CDR3 region: CASSPDGGGGQYF. The DNA for the CDR3 is TGTGCCAGCAGCCCCGACGGCGGCGGTGGGCAGTACTTC. The chain carries TRBV7-9 and TRBJ2-4, with D unclear. The germline V gene has CDR1 SEHNR and CDR2 FQNEAQ (reference sequence). CDR3 length: 13 amino acids. The germline V and J ends were trimmed by 5 bases and 13 bases, with 18 bases remaining between them.

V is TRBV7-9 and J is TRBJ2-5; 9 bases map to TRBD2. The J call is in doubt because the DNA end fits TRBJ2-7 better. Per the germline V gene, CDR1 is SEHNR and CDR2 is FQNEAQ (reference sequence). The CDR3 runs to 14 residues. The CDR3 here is CASSPSGNEHEQYF. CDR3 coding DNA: TGTGCCAGCAGCCCTAGCGGGAATGAGCACGAGCAGTACTTC.

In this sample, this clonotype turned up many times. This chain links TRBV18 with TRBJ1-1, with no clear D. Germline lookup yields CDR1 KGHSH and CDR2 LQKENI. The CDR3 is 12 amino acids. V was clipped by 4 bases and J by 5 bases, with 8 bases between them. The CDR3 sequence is CASSLWGTEAFF. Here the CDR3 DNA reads TGTGCCAGCTCACTGTGGGGAACTGAAGCTTTCTTT. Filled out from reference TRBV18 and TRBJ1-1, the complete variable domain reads NAGVMQNPRHLVRRRGQEARLRCSPMKGHSHVYWYRQLPEEGLKFMVYLQKENIIDESGMPKERFSAEFPKEGPSILRIQQVVRGDSAAYFCASSLWGTEAFFGQGTRLTVV.

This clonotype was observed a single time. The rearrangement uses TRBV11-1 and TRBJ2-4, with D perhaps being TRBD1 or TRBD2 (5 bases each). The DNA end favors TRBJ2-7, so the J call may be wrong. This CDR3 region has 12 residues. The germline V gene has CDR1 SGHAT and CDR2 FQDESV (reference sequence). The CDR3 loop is CASSLTGTEQYF. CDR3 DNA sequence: TGTGCCAGCAGCTTAACGGGGACCGAGCAGTACTTC.

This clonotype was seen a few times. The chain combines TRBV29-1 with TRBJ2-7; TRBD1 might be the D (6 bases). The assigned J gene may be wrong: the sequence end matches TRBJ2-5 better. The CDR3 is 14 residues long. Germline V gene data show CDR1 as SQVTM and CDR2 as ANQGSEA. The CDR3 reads CSGSRGAVQETQYF. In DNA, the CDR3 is TGCAGCGGTTCCAGGGGCGCAGTCCAAGAGACCCAGTACTTC.

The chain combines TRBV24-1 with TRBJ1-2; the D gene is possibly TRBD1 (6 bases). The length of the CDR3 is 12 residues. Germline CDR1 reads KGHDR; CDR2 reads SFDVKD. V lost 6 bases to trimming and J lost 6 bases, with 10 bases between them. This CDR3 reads CATSQGRDGYTF. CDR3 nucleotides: TGTGCCACCAGTCAGGGGCGGGATGGCTACACCTTC.

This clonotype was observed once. The CDR3 here is CASTIQGQETQYF. CDR3 DNA: TGTGCCAGCACCATACAGGGGCAAGAGACCCAGTACTTC. V usage is TRBV12-3 or TRBV12-4 and J usage is TRBJ2-4; TRBD1 agrees at 7 bases. The tail of the sequence fits TRBJ2-5 better, so the J call may be wrong. The CDR3 is made up of 13 amino acids.

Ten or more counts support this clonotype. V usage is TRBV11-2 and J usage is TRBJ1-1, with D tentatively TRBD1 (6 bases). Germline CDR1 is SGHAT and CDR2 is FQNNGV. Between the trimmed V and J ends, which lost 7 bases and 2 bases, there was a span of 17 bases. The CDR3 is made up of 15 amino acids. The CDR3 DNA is TGTGCCAGCACCAGAGCCCCGACAGGAAACACTGAAGCTTTCTTT. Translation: CASTRAPTGNTEAFF.

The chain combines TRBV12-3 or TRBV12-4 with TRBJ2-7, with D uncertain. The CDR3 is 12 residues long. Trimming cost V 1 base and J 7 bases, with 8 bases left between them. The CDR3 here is CASSLVLNEQYF. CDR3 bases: TGTGCCAGCAGTTTAGTACTCAATGAGCAGTACTTC.

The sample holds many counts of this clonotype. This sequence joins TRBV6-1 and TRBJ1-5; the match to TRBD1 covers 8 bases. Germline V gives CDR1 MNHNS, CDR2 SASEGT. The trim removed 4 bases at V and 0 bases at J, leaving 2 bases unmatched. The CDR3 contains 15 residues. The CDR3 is CASSAGGYSNQPQHF. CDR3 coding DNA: TGTGCCAGCAGTGCAGGGGGCTATAGCAATCAGCCCCAGCATTTT.

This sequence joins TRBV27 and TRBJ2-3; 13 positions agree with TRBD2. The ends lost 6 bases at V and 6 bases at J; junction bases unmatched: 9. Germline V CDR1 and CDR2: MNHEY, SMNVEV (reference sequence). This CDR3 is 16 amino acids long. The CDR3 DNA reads TGTGCCAGCAGCCCTAGAGGACTAGCGGGAGTGGATACGCAGTATTTT. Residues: CASSPRGLAGVDTQYF.

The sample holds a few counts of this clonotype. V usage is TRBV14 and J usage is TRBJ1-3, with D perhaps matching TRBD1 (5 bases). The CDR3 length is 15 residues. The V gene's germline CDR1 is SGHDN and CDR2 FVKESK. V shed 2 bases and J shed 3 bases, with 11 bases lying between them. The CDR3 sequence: CASSQWDVGGNTIYF. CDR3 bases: TGTGCCAGCAGCCAATGGGACGTAGGTGGAAACACCATATATTTT.

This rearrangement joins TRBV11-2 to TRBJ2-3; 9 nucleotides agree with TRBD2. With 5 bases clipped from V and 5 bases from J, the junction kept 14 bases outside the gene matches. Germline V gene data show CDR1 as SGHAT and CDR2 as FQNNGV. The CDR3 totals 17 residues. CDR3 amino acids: CASSPGRAGGWGDTQYF. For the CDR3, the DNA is TGTGCCAGCAGCCCCGGGAGAGCGGGAGGATGGGGAGATACGCAGTATTTT. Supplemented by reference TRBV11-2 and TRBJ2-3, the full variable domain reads EAGVAQSPRYKIIEKRQSVAFWCNPISGHATLYWYQQILGQGPKLLIQFQNNGVVDDSQLPKDRFSAERLKGVDSTLKIQPAKLEDSAVYLCASSPGRAGGWGDTQYFGPGTRLTVL.

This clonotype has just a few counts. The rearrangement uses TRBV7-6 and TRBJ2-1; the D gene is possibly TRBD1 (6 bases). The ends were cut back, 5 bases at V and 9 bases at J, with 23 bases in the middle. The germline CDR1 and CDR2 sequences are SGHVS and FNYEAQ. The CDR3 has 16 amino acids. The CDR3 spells CASSPRQATSNSEQFF. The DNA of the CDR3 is TGTGCCAGCAGCCCACGACAGGCCACCAGTAATAGTGAGCAGTTCTTC.

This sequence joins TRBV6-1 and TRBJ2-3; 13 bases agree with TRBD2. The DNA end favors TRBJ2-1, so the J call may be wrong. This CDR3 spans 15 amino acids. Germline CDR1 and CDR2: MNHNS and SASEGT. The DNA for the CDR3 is TGTGCCAGCAGCGGGACTAGCGGGGACTACAATGAGCAGTTCTTC. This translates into CASSGTSGDYNEQFF.

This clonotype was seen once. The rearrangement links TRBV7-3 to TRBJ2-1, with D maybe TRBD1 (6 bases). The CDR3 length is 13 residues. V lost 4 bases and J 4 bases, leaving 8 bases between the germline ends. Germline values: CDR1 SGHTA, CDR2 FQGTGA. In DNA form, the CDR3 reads TGTGCCAGCAGCTCAGGGGCGTACAATGAGCAGTTCTTC. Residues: CASSSGAYNEQFF.

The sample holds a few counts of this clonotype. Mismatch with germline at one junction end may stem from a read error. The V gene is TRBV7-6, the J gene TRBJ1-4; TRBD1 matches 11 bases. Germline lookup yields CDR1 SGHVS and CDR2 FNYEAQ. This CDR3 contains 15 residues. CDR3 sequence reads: CASSQLDRGREKLFF. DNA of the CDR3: TGTGCTAGCAGCCAGTTGGACAGGGGGCGCGAAAAACTGTTTTTT.

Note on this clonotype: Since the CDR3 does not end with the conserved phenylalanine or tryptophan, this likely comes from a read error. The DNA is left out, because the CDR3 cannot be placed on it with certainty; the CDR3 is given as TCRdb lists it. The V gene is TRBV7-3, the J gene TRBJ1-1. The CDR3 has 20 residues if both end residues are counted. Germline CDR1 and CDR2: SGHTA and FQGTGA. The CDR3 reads CASSLSGQRLYLPTSSTSAP.

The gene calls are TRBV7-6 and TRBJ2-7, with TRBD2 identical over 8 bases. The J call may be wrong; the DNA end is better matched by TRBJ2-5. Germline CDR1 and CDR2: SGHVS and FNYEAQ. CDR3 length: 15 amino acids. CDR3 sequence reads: CASSRVPGGQETQYF. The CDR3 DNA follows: TGTGCCAGCAGCCGAGTTCCGGGGGGGCAAGAGACCCAGTACTTC.

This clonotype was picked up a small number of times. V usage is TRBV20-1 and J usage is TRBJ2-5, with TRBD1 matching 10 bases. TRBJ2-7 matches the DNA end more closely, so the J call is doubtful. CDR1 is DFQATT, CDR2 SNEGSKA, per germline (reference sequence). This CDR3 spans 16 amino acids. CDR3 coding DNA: TGCAGTGCTACCATTCTACCAGGACAGGGGGCCTACGAGCAGTACTTC. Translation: CSATILPGQGAYEQYF.

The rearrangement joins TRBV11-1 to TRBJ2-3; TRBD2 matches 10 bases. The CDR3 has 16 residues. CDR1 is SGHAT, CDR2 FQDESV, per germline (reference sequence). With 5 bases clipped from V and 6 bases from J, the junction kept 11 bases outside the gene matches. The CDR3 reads CASSPVSGRMWDTQYF. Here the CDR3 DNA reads TGTGCCAGCAGCCCGGTTAGCGGGAGGATGTGGGATACGCAGTATTTT.